One and the same sample provided the 15 T cell receptor beta chains below, sequenced in a study of blood T cell repertoires in COVID-19. The method was immunoSEQ multiplex PCR; TCRdb's version includes in-frame clones alone and lacks a portion of them. Of 50,000 to 70,000 clones in the sample, approximately 87% were seen once. What was sequenced was peripheral blood. The receptors here all came from a man in his sixties with active or convalescent COVID-19.

V usage is TRBV2 and J usage is TRBJ1-6; D is ambiguous. The germline V gene has CDR1 SNHLY and CDR2 FYNNEI. CDR3 length: 15 amino acids. V lost 4 bases to trimming and J lost 8 bases, with 15 bases between them. The CDR3 DNA is TGTGCCAGCAGTGGTGGGCAGGCCACGGATTCACCCCTCCACTTT. This sequence encodes CASSGGQATDSPLHF.

A few counts support this clone. The V call is TRBV27, the J call TRBJ2-7; weak D call: TRBD2 (6 bases). This CDR3 has 13 residues. CDR1 is MNHEY, CDR2 SMNVEV, per germline (reference sequence). V shed 8 bases and J shed 2 bases, with 13 bases lying between them. CDR3: CASRAGIAYEQYF. CDR3 bases: TGTGCCAGCCGGGCGGGAATAGCCTACGAGCAGTACTTC.

The chain uses TRBV5-8 and TRBJ1-2; D unclear. There are 11 residues in the CDR3. V shed 4 bases and J shed 7 bases, with 8 bases lying between them. CDR1 is SGHTS, CDR2 YDEGEE, per germline. DNA for the CDR3: TGTGCCAGCAGCCTAAGACTTGGCTACACCTTC. Its translation is CASSLRLGYTF.

This chain links TRBV18 with TRBJ1-5; D is undetermined. CDR1 is KGHSH and CDR2 is LQKENI in the germline V gene. Trimming removed 6 bases from V and 4 bases from J, with 16 bases in between. CDR3 length equals 15 residues. CDR3 bases: TGTGCCAGCTCCCCGTCATTTGGAGGAAATCAGCCCCAGCATTTT. Protein product: CASSPSFGGNQPQHF.

This clone was seen once. For the CDR3, the DNA is TGTGCCAGCAGCTTTCGTACCACGGGCACCGGGGAGCTGTTTTTT. Protein: CASSFRTTGTGELFF. The V gene is TRBV5-4, the J gene TRBJ2-2; D gene ambiguous. Trimming cost V 2 bases and J 4 bases, with 12 bases left between them. From germline, CDR1 is SGHNT and CDR2 YYREEE (reference sequence). This CDR3 has 15 amino acids.

This chain uses TRBV15 with TRBJ1-4; D possibly corresponds to TRBD1 (6 bases). The germline CDR1 and CDR2 sequences are LNHNV and YYDKDF (reference sequence). CDR3 length: 14 residues. V was trimmed by 5 bases and J by 2 bases, leaving 9 bases between them. DNA of the CDR3: TGTGCCACCAGCGCAGGGGCGACTAATGAAAAACTGTTTTTT. Translating gives CATSAGATNEKLFF.

Only one count was recorded for this clone. V gene TRBV3-1 (or the pseudogene TRBV3-2) combines with J gene TRBJ1-1; 7 bases map to TRBD1. V trimming: 4 bases; J trimming: 7 bases; junction bases outside the gene matches: 6. The length of the CDR3 is 13 residues. CDR1 is LGHDT, CDR2 YNNKEL, per germline (reference sequence). DNA for the CDR3: TGTGCCAGCAGCCTAGGACAGGCGGGTGAAGCTTTCTTT. It codes for CASSLGQAGEAFF.

In nucleotides, the CDR3 is TGTGCCAGCAGCCCTGGACTAGCGGAGGAGACCCAGTACTTC. It codes for CASSPGLAEETQYF. The chain joins TRBV5-4 to TRBJ2-5; 10 bases fit TRBD2. V lost 4 bases, J lost 5 bases, and 5 bases stayed unmatched. Germline V CDR1 and CDR2: SGHNT, YYREEE (reference sequence). This CDR3 is built from 14 residues.

The chain links TRBV6-1 to TRBJ2-7; D remains ambiguous. Trimming cost V 0 bases and J 3 bases, with 9 bases left between them. The CDR3 is 14 amino acids. Per the germline V gene, CDR1 is MNHNS and CDR2 is SASEGT. In nucleotides, the CDR3 is TGTGCCAGCAGTGAAGCGCTCACTGGCTACGAGCAGTACTTC. Translated, it gives CASSEALTGYEQYF.

The chain is built from TRBV30 and TRBJ1-4; D is ambiguous. Trimming left V 1 base short and J 4 bases short, with 7 bases between. Germline-derived CDR1 and CDR2 are GTSNPN and SVGIG (reference sequence). The CDR3 is made up of 13 amino acids. The CDR3 DNA reads TGTGCCTGGAGTGGAGCCGATAATGAAAAACTGTTTTTT. This codes for CAWSGADNEKLFF.

The V call is TRBV27, the J call TRBJ1-4; D perhaps matches TRBD1 (6 bases). Germline V gene lookup returns CDR1 MNHEY and CDR2 SMNVEV (reference sequence). The CDR3 totals 14 residues. V lost 2 bases to trimming and J lost 5 bases, with 9 bases between them. The CDR3 region has the DNA TGTGCCAGCAGTTTAACAGGGAACAATGAAAAACTGTTTTTT. Amino acid sequence: CASSLTGNNEKLFF.

V gene TRBV12-3 or TRBV12-4 combines with J gene TRBJ2-7; 7 nucleotides agree with TRBD1. This CDR3 spans 13 amino acids. V trimming: 5 bases; J trimming: 3 bases; junction bases outside the gene matches: 4. CDR3 in DNA: TGTGCCAGCAGTCAGGGACAGAGCTACGAGCAGTACTTC. This sequence encodes CASSQGQSYEQYF.

The chain uses TRBV10-3 and TRBJ1-1; D perhaps matches TRBD1 (5 bases). V was pared by 6 bases and J by 0 bases, with 20 bases between. Germline-derived CDR1 and CDR2 are ENHRY and SYGVKD. The CDR3 is 17 amino acids. The CDR3 coding sequence is TGTGCCATCAGCCGTGTTCAGGGACTTCGCATGAACACTGAAGCTTTCTTT. The encoded protein is CAISRVQGLRMNTEAFF.

The chain is built from TRBV7-9 and TRBJ1-5; D is uncertain. Germline V gene data show CDR1 as SEHNR and CDR2 as FQNEAQ (reference sequence). V lost 5 bases and J lost 9, with 14 bases in between. The CDR3 is 13 amino acids. CDR3 amino acids: CASSPDGVGPQHF. The CDR3 DNA reads as TGTGCCAGCAGCCCCGACGGAGTTGGGCCCCAGCATTTT.

The chain couples TRBV5-1 to TRBJ2-3, with TRBD2 matching over 16 bases. The CDR3 is 18 amino acids. The J segment lost 4 bases and the V segment lost 1 base, leaving 6 bases of the junction unmatched. Germline CDR1 and CDR2: SGHRS and YFSETQ. The CDR3 sequence is CASSLMGLAGGPADTQYF. The CDR3 coding sequence is TGCGCCAGCAGCTTGATGGGACTAGCGGGGGGGCCAGCAGATACGCAGTATTTT.